These T cell receptor beta chains were read from a single sample in a study of Graves' ophthalmopathy and Graves' hyperthyroidism. MiXCR, run by TCRdb on the multiplex PCR reads, gives a single entry per CDR3 protein. The sample holds around 670,000 distinct CDR3 sequences, roughly two fifths seen once. The sequenced sample consisted of peripheral blood. The receptors were gathered from an adult man with Graves' ophthalmopathy. Both conserved end residues are part of each CDR3. The D gene is left open where the match is weak. Part of the rows lack a size; the others show once, few, many or a class for expanded clones.

v_gene,abundance,len,d_gene,j_gene,CDR3nt,CDR3aa
TRBV11-2,NA,17,TRBD1,TRBJ2-2,TGTGCTAGCGCTACCGCCGGACAGGGGACGAACACCGGGGAGCTGTTTTTT,CASATAGQGTNTGELFF
TRBV7-9,few,16,NA,TRBJ1-2,TGTGCCAGCAGCCCATCCCTAGGGGTAGGCGGATATGGCTACACCTTC,CASSPSLGVGGYGYTF
TRBV25-1,NA,16,NA,TRBJ1-2,TGTGCCAGCAGTTTTGTTCCGCCTTCCTCTAACTATGGCTACACCTTC,CASSFVPPSSNYGYTF
TRBV29-1,many,14,NA,TRBJ1-6,TGCAGCTACAGGGAGGGAGCCTATAATTCACCCCTCCACTTT,CSYREGAYNSPLHF
TRBV2,many,14,NA,TRBJ1-1,TGTGCCAGCGATCGAGGGCAGCCGAACACTGAAGCTTTCTTT,CASDRGQPNTEAFF
TRBV29-1,many,13,NA,TRBJ2-7,TGCAGCGTTGGCGATGGGGGAACCTACGAGCAGTACTTC,CSVGDGGTYEQYF
TRBV10-3,NA,14,NA,TRBJ1-1,TGTGCCAGCTCCCTCAACCCGAGGAGGGGTGAAGCTTTCTTT,CASSLNPRRGEAFF
TRBV15,once,16,NA,TRBJ2-7,TGTGCCAGCAGCCTTTCTGAGGGCTCAAACTCCTACGAGCAGTACTTC,CASSLSEGSNSYEQYF
TRBV13,few,16,NA,TRBJ1-5,TGTGCCAGCAGTTACGAACCGGGAGGCCGCGGTGGGCCCCAGCATTTT,CASSYEPGGRGGPQHF
TRBV2,NA,14,TRBD1,TRBJ1-6,TGTGCCAGCAGTGAATGGGACAGGGGATTCCGACCTTCCTTT,CASSEWDRGFRPSF
TRBV4-2,few,16,TRBD1,TRBJ1-1,TGTGCCAGCAGCCAAGGAGACAACAGGGGAGCCACTGAAGCTTTCTTT,CASSQGDNRGATEAFF
TRBV11-2,NA,17,TRBD2,TRBJ2-5,TGTGCCAGCAGCTCAGGACTAGCGAGGCCCGACCAAGAGACCCAGTACTTC,CASSSGLARPDQETQYF
TRBV29-1,NA,17,TRBD2,TRBJ2-5,TGCAGCGTTGAAGAGGGACTAGCGGGGGGACTTGGGGAGACCCAGTACTTC,CSVEEGLAGGLGETQYF
TRBV25-1,NA,14,TRBD2,TRBJ2-2,TGTGCCAGCAGTGGGGGCGGGAGGGCCGGCGAGCTGTTTTTT,CASSGGGRAGELFF
TRBV11-2,many,14,NA,TRBJ2-5,TGTGCCAGCAGCGTCAACCTGTACCAAGAGACCCAGTACTTC,CASSVNLYQETQYF
TRBV12-3/TRBV12-4,NA,16,TRBD1,TRBJ1-5,TGTGCCAGCAGTTTGTCCAGGGGGCTGCTCAATCAGCCCCAGCATTTT,CASSLSRGLLNQPQHF
TRBV20-1,NA,17,TRBD2,TRBJ2-5,TGCAGTGCTGACGGCGGGACTAGCGGAGGGGACCAAGAGACCCAGTACTTC,CSADGGTSGGDQETQYF
TRBV7-8,many,15,TRBD2,TRBJ2-7,TGTGCCAGCAGCTTAGTATCTAGCGGGGCTTACGAGCAGTACTTC,CASSLVSSGAYEQYF
TRBV7-9,few,12,TRBD1,TRBJ1-1,TGTGCCAGCGATAGACAGGGCACTGAAGCTTTCTTT,CASDRQGTEAFF
TRBV29-1,NA,13,NA,TRBJ2-7,TGCAGCGTTGAAGGGGCAGGGGGGCTCGAGCAGTACTTC,CSVEGAGGLEQYF
TRBV5-5,NA,17,NA,TRBJ2-6,TGTGCCAGCAGGACTGGACTTCCCTTCTCTGGGGCCAACGTCCTGACTTTC,CASRTGLPFSGANVLTF
TRBV14,NA,17,TRBD2,TRBJ2-2,TGTGCCAGCAGCCAACCTCAACTAGCGGGGGACACCGGGGAGCTGTTTTTT,CASSQPQLAGDTGELFF
TRBV6-5,NA,13,TRBD2,TRBJ2-3,TGTGCCAGCAGTTTTGCGGGGGGCGATACGCAGTATTTT,CASSFAGGDTQYF
TRBV19,many,14,TRBD2,TRBJ2-2,TGTGCCAGTAGTATCGGCGGGAGGAGCGGGGAGCTGTTTTTT,CASSIGGRSGELFF
TRBV10-1,NA,13,NA,TRBJ1-2,TGCGCCAGCAGTGAGTCAATGGACTTTGGCTACACCTTC,CASSESMDFGYTF
TRBV10-3,many,14,NA,TRBJ2-2,TGTGCCACTGCGCGGGACAGCTCGTCAGGGGAGCTGTTTTTT,CATARDSSSGELFF
TRBV12-3/TRBV12-4,NA,16,NA,TRBJ2-7,TGTGCCAGCACTTCGAGGGGCAGGGAGGTGTTTTACGAGCAGTACTTC,CASTSRGREVFYEQYF
TRBV2,many,15,NA,TRBJ2-7,TGTGCCAGCAGTGATTGGAGGAGTAAGGCGAACGAGCAGTACTTC,CASSDWRSKANEQYF
TRBV19,few,15,NA,TRBJ1-6,TGTGCCAGTAGTCCGGCCCGCTCCTATAATTCACCCCTCCACTTT,CASSPARSYNSPLHF
TRBV25-1,NA,16,TRBD1,TRBJ2-2,TGTGCCAGCAGCCAACAGGGGGCGCGGAACACCGGGGAGCTGTTTTTT,CASSQQGARNTGELFF
TRBV3-1,NA,14,NA,TRBJ2-7,TGTGCCAGCAGCCAAGCTATCAACCCCTACGAGCAGTACTTC,CASSQAINPYEQYF
TRBV14,many,14,NA,TRBJ1-1,TGTGCCAGCAGCCAAGATCCGGTCCGTGCCCAAGCTTTCTTT,CASSQDPVRAQAFF
TRBV14,NA,18,NA,TRBJ1-5,TGTGCCAGCAGCCAAGAATTGCGGACGGCCTTTAGCAATCAGCCCCAGCATTTT,CASSQELRTAFSNQPQHF
TRBV2,many,14,NA,TRBJ2-6,TGTGCCAGCAGACCCCGTTCCGGGGCCAACGTCCTGACTTTC,CASRPRSGANVLTF
TRBV2,few,14,TRBD1,TRBJ2-7,TGTGCCAGCAGTTCCCGGGACAGGGGATTCGAGCAGTACTTC,CASSSRDRGFEQYF
TRBV7-9,few,13,NA,TRBJ1-4,TGTGCCACGTCGGGGGTCACCAATGAAAAACTGTTTTTT,CATSGVTNEKLFF
TRBV25-1,NA,14,NA,TRBJ2-5,TGTGCCAGCAATGACCTCGGTCGCGGGGAGACCCAGTACTTC,CASNDLGRGETQYF
TRBV29-1,NA,14,TRBD1,TRBJ2-6,TGCAGCGTTGGGACAGGGAATGGGGCCAACGTCCTGACTTTC,CSVGTGNGANVLTF
TRBV10-3,many,13,NA,TRBJ2-7,TGTGCCATCAGTGAATCCCTAGCTAAAGGGCAGTACTTC,CAISESLAKGQYF
TRBV15,many,14,NA,TRBJ2-2,TGTGCCACCAGCAGGGGAACTAGAGAGGGGGAGCTGTTTTTT,CATSRGTREGELFF
TRBV29-1,NA,13,TRBD1,TRBJ1-2,TGCAGCGGACAGGGCGATACTAACTATGGCTACACCTTC,CSGQGDTNYGYTF
TRBV19,few,14,NA,TRBJ1-2,TGTGCCAGCAGTTACTCGCCAGCATCCTATGGCTACACCTTC,CASSYSPASYGYTF
TRBV2,few,15,NA,TRBJ1-6,TGTGCCAGCAGTGAATGGGCTTCCTATAATTCACCCCTCCACTTT,CASSEWASYNSPLHF
TRBV20-1,few,14,TRBD2,TRBJ2-5,TGCAGTGCCGTTCTAGCGGGAGCTTCCGAGACCCAGTACTTC,CSAVLAGASETQYF
TRBV29-1,NA,10,TRBD1,TRBJ1-2,TGCAGTGGGGGGGGACAGAGCAACACCTTC,CSGGGQSNTF
TRBV7-9,few,17,TRBD2,TRBJ2-2,TGTGCCAGCAGCCCACGACTAGGACTAGCGGACACCGGGGAGCTGTTTTTT,CASSPRLGLADTGELFF
TRBV10-3,NA,16,NA,TRBJ1-6,TGTGCCAGCAGTGATCCGCGTGGGAGGGTTAATTCACCCCTCCACTTT,CASSDPRGRVNSPLHF
TRBV5-5,few,16,NA,TRBJ1-1,TGTGCCAGCAGCCAAGTAAGGGGAGGGATGAACACTGAAGCTTTCTTT,CASSQVRGGMNTEAFF
TRBV29-1,NA,13,NA,TRBJ1-2,TGCAGACCTCGACAGGAGTCTAACTATGGCTACACCTTC,CRPRQESNYGYTF